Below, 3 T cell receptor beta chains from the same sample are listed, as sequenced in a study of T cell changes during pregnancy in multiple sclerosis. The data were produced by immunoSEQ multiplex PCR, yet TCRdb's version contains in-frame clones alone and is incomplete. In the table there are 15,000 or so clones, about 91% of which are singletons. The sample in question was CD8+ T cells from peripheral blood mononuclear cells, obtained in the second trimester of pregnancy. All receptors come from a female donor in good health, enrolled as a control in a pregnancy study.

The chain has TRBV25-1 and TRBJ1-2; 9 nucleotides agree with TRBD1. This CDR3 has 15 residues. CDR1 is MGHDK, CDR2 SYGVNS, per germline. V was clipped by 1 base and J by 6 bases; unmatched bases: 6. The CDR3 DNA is TGTGCCAGCAGTGAATCCGGGACAGGGACTCATGGCTACACCTTC. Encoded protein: CASSESGTGTHGYTF.

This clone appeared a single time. In DNA, the CDR3 is TGCGCCAGCAGCCTCCGCAATGAGCAGTTCTTC. Translating it yields CASSLRNEQFF. This rearrangement joins TRBV4-1 to TRBJ2-1; no definite D call. With 4 bases removed from V and 6 bases from J, the gap between germline ends came to 4 bases. The CDR3 length is 11 residues. In germline, CDR1 is MGHRA, CDR2 YSYEKL.

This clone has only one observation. CDR3 region: CASSHTGTAQAYGYTF. For the CDR3, the DNA is TGCGCCAGCAGCCATACCGGGACAGCCCAGGCATACGGCTACACCTTC. This chain uses TRBV4-1 with TRBJ1-2; 7 bases match TRBD1. The length of the CDR3 is 16 residues. V was clipped by 3 bases and J by 8 bases; unmatched bases: 15. From germline, CDR1 is MGHRA and CDR2 YSYEKL.